One sample yielded the 9 T cell receptor beta chains listed below, sequenced in a study of blood T cell repertoires in COVID-19. Profiling relied on immunoSEQ multiplex PCR, and the TCRdb table lists in-frame clones only, not all of them. Found here are approximately 180,000 clones, around 79% of them singletons; the top ten hold more than 25%. Sequencing was carried out using peripheral blood. The receptors were gathered from an older woman with acute or convalescent COVID-19.

The CDR3 loop reads CASSVGGLAGAQYEQYF. The CDR3 nucleotides read TGTGCCAGCAGCGTAGGGGGTCTAGCGGGTGCACAATACGAGCAGTACTTC. J is TRBJ2-7 and V is TRBV9, with 8 bases fitting TRBD2. CDR3 length: 17 residues. The germline CDR1 and CDR2 sequences are SGDLS and YYNGEE. Trimming at V came to 0 bases and at J to 4 bases, leaving 12 bases not matched to a gene.

V usage is TRBV7-2 and J usage is TRBJ2-7, with 8 bases that match TRBD2. CDR1 is SGHTA, CDR2 FQGNSA, per germline. The V segment lost 1 base and the J segment 4 bases; nucleotides outside the gene matches: 6. The CDR3 has 15 amino acids. The CDR3 nucleotides read TGTGCCAGCAGCTTAGTACGGGAGGGCGAATACGAGCAGTACTTC. This translates into CASSLVREGEYEQYF. The whole variable domain, remainder taken from reference TRBV7-2 and TRBJ2-7, is GAGVSQSPSNKVTEKGKDVELRCDPISGHTALYWYRQSLGQGLEFLIYFQGNSAPDKSGLPSDRFSAERTGGSVSTLTIQRTQQEDSAVYLCASSLVREGEYEQYFGPGTRLTVT.

The chain has TRBV27 and TRBJ2-2, with 9 bases fitting TRBD2. CDR3 length equals 15 residues. CDR1 MNHEY and CDR2 SMNVEV come from the germline V gene (reference sequence). J gave up 7 bases and V 3 bases, and 6 bases lay outside the gene matches. The CDR3 region has the DNA TGTGCCAGCAGTTTGCGCGGGAGGGCCCACGGGGAGCTGTTTTTT. Translated: CASSLRGRAHGELFF.

CDR3 DNA: TGTGCCAGCTCACCCCAGACAAGCTCCGTCTCTGGAAACACCATATATTTT. Translation: CASSPQTSSVSGNTIYF. The gene calls are TRBV18 and TRBJ1-3; D uncertain. CDR1 is KGHSH, CDR2 LQKENI, per germline. With 3 bases removed from V and 0 bases from J, the gap between germline ends came to 15 bases. This CDR3 is 17 amino acids long.

The CDR3, as DNA: TGTGCCAGCAGCTTATGGGCCGAGAGCAATGAGCAGTTCTTC. This translates into CASSLWAESNEQFF. The chain has TRBV11-3 and TRBJ2-1, with unresolved D. CDR1 and CDR2 (germline): SGHNT, YENEEA. V lost 2 bases to trimming and J lost 6 bases, with 11 bases between them. This CDR3 contains 14 residues.

This chain connects TRBV7-3 to TRBJ2-5; tentative D call: TRBD2 (5 bases). CDR1 is SGHTA and CDR2 is FQGTGA in the germline V gene. V was trimmed by 2 bases and J by 5 bases, leaving 9 bases between them. CDR3 size: 13 residues. For the CDR3, the DNA is TGTGCCAGCAGCTTAGAGGGATCGGAGACCCAGTACTTC. It encodes CASSLEGSETQYF.

As DNA, the CDR3 is TGTGCCAGTAGTACGACTGCTGGACTAGCCTACAATGAGCAGTTCTTC. Its protein product is CASSTTAGLAYNEQFF. The chain uses TRBV19 and TRBJ2-1; 7 bases align to TRBD2. J was trimmed by 2 bases and V by 4 bases; bases with no gene match: 8. The CDR3 sequence is 16 residues long. CDR1 and CDR2 (germline): LNHDA, SQIVND (reference sequence). Filled out from reference TRBV19 and TRBJ2-1, the complete variable domain reads DGGITQSPKYLFRKEGQNVTLSCEQNLNHDAMYWYRQDPGQGLRLIYYSQIVNDFQKGDIAEGYSVSREKKESFPLTVTSAQKNPTAFYLCASSTTAGLAYNEQFFGPGTRLTVL.

V is TRBV6-6 and J is TRBJ2-1, with TRBD1 matching over 10 bases. V shed 6 bases and J 8 bases; nucleotides not matched to a gene: 10. In germline, CDR1 is MNHNY, CDR2 SVGAGI (reference sequence). The CDR3 length is 15 residues. CDR3 DNA sequence: TGTGCCAGCAGCCGGGACAGGGGTGCGGGAGATGAGCAGTTCTTC. Translated: CASSRDRGAGDEQFF.

This chain uses TRBV3-1 (or the pseudogene TRBV3-2) with TRBJ2-1; 11 bases map to TRBD2. The CDR3 has 16 residues. CDR1 LGHDT and CDR2 YNNKEL come from the germline V gene (reference sequence). V was pared by 2 bases and J by 4 bases, with 4 bases of the junction left unmatched. For the CDR3, the DNA is TGTGCCAGCAGCCAATCGGGACTAGCGGAATACAATGAGCAGTTCTTC. It yields the protein CASSQSGLAEYNEQFF.